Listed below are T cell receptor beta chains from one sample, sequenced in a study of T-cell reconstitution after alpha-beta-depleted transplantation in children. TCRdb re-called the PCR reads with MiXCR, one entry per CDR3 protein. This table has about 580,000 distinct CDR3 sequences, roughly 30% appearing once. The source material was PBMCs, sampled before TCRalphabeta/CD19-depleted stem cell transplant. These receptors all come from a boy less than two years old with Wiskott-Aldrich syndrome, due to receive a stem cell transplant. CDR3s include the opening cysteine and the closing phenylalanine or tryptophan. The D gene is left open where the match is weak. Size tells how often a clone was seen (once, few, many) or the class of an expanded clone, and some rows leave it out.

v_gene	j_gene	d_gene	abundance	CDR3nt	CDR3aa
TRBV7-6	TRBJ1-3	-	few	TGTGCCAGCAGCTTCACTGACAGTAACACCATATATTTT	CASSFTDSNTIYF
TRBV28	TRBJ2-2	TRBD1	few	TGTGCCACCAAGAAACCCCGGACAGGGACGAACACCGGGGAGCTGTTTTTT	CATKKPRTGTNTGELFF
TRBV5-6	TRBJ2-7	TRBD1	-	TGTGCCAGCAGGCTGGACAGGTTCGCCTACGAGCAGTACTTC	CASRLDRFAYEQYF
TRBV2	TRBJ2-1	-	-	TGTGCCAGCAGGCCCGCGGAGGTCTACAATGAGCAGTTCTTC	CASRPAEVYNEQFF
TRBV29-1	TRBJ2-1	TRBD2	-	TGCAGCGTTCAAGTAACTAGCGTTGAGCAGTTCTTC	CSVQVTSVEQFF
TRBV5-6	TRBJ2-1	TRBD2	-	TGTGCCAGCAGCTTGGATCGGGGACTAGCGGGAGTTGGGCAGTTCTTC	CASSLDRGLAGVGQFF
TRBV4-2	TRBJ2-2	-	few	TGTGCCAGCAGCCCCCGGGACCGATACACCGGGGAGCTGTTTTTT	CASSPRDRYTGELFF
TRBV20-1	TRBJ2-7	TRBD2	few	TGCAGTGCCCGCCCTTGGCTAGCGGGAACTTACGAGCAGTACTTC	CSARPWLAGTYEQYF
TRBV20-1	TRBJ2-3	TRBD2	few	TGCAGTGCTAGGACCCTAGCGGGAGGGCCGACAGATACGCAGTATTTT	CSARTLAGGPTDTQYF
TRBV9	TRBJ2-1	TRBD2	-	TGTGCCAGCAGCGTAGGGACTAGCGGAGCCTACAATGAGCAGTTCTTC	CASSVGTSGAYNEQFF
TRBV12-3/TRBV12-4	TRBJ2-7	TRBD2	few	TGTGCCAGCAGCGGGACTAGCGCTACCTACGAGCAGTACTTC	CASSGTSATYEQYF
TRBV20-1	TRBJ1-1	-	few	TGCAGTGCTAAGGGGAACACTGAAGCTTTCTTT	CSAKGNTEAFF
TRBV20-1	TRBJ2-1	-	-	TGCAGTGCTGGCGGTGACCCAAACAATGAGCAGTTCTTC	CSAGGDPNNEQFF
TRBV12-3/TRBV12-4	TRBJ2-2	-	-	TGTGCCAGCAGCCAGACTGGAAAGGGAACCGCGGAGCTGTTTTTT	CASSQTGKGTAELFF
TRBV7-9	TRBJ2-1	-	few	TGTGCCAGCAGCCCCGCGGTTTACAATGAGCAGTTCTTC	CASSPAVYNEQFF
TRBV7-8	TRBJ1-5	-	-	TGTGCCAGCAGCTTAGCGGGGCAGGCGGTCCAGCCCCAGCATTTT	CASSLAGQAVQPQHF
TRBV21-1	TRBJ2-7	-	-	TGTGCCAGCAGCCGCAGTCGAAGTTTTTCGAGCTCCTACGAGCAGTACTTC	CASSRSRSFSSSYEQYF
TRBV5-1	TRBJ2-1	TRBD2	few	TGCGCCAGCAGCTGGGCTAGCGGGAGCTCCTACAATGAGCAGTTCTTC	CASSWASGSSYNEQFF
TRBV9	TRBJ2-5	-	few	TGTGCCAGCAGCGTAGGTTGGCGACAGTGGGAGACCCAGTACTTC	CASSVGWRQWETQYF
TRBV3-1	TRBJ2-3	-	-	TGTGCCAGCAGCCACGGAGAAACAGATACGCAGTATTTT	CASSHGETDTQYF
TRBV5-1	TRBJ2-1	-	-	TGCGCCAGCAGCTTGGAACTAGCCAGCAATGAGCAGTTCTTC	CASSLELASNEQFF
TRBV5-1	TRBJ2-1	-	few	TGCGCCAGCAGCTTGGAGGGTACAGCGGTCAATGAGCAGTTCTTC	CASSLEGTAVNEQFF
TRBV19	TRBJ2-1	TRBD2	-	TGTTCCAGTAAAGGCGGGAGAGGTTACAATGAGCAGTTCTTC	CSSKGGRGYNEQFF
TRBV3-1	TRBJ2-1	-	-	TGTGCCAGCAGCCCTCTAGGGGAGCGGGCAAAGCCCTACAATGAGCAGTTCTTC	CASSPLGERAKPYNEQFF
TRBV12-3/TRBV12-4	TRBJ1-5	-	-	TGTGCCAGCAGTTTAAGAGGGGCCTTAGATCGGAATCAGCCCCAGCATTTT	CASSLRGALDRNQPQHF
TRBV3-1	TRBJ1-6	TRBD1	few	TGTGCCAGCAGCCAAGACGGGGACAGCCGTAATTCACCCCTCCACTTT	CASSQDGDSRNSPLHF
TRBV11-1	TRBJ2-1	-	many	TGTGCCAGCAGCAACACAGGACCTTTCTCCTACAATGAGCAGTTCTTC	CASSNTGPFSYNEQFF
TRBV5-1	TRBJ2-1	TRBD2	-	TGCGCCAGCAGCACGGGACTAGCGGGAGCTGAGCAGTTCTTC	CASSTGLAGAEQFF
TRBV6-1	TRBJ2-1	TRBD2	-	TGTGCCAGCGTACGACTAGCGGGGACATACAATGAGCAGTTCTTC	CASVRLAGTYNEQFF
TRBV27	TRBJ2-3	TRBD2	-	TGTGCCAGCAGTTTGACTAGCGGGAGACTACAAGATACGCAGTATTTT	CASSLTSGRLQDTQYF
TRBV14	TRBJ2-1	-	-	TGTGCCAGCAGCCAACTGACTAGAGTTGGCAATGAGCAGTTCTTC	CASSQLTRVGNEQFF
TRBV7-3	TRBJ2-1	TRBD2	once	TGTGCCAGCAGACAACTAGCGGGAGGCAGTGAGCAGTTCTTC	CASRQLAGGSEQFF
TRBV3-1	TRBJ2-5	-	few	TGTGCCAGCAGCCAACAGGCTAGGGGGGCTGAGACCCAGTACTTC	CASSQQARGAETQYF
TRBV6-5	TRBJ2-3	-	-	TGTGCCAGCAGTTACTTCGGCAAGAGCACAGATACGCAGTATTTT	CASSYFGKSTDTQYF
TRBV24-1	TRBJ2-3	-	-	TGTGCCACCAGTGATAATGAGAATACGCAGTATTTT	CATSDNENTQYF
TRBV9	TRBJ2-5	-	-	TGTGCCAGCAGCGTAGTCGAGGGGTCGGGAGAGACCCAGTACTTC	CASSVVEGSGETQYF
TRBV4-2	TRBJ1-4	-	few	TGTGCCAGCAGCCACCCCAGGTTTAATGAAAAACTGTTTTTT	CASSHPRFNEKLFF
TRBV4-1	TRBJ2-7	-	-	TGCGCCAGCAGCCAAGATCCCTCCGGACTCATCTACGAGCAGTACTTC	CASSQDPSGLIYEQYF
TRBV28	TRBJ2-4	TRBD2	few	TGTGCCAGCCACCCGCAACTAGCGGGATACAAAAACATTCAGTACTTC	CASHPQLAGYKNIQYF
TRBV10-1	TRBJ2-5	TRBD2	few	TGCGCCAGCAGTGACTCGACTAGCGGCCAAGAGACCCAGTACTTC	CASSDSTSGQETQYF
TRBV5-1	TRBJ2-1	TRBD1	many	TGTGCCAGCAGCTTAGGGGGCTTGAGCTCCTACAATGAGCAGTTCTTC	CASSLGGLSSYNEQFF